Below are 31 T cell receptor beta chains sequenced from a single sample in a study of cytomegalovirus exposure and HLA in healthy donors. This PCR relied on a set of 60 Vbeta primers and 13 Jbeta primers. Generated by immunoSEQ multiplex PCR, the TCRdb table keeps only in-frame clones and is missing some. The sample includes over 200,000 clones, more than 60% of them seen just once. Sequencing was performed on PBMCs. The receptors stem from a woman in her sixties or seventies in good health and CMV-seropositive.

The V gene is TRBV10-2, the J gene TRBJ2-1; 8 nucleotides line up with TRBD2. Losses at the gene ends were 6 bases for V and 4 bases for J; bases not matched to a gene: 8. This CDR3 is 15 amino acids long. Per the germline V gene, CDR1 is WSHSY and CDR2 is SAAADI. The CDR3 reads CASSGGLVTYNEQFF. CDR3 nucleotides: TGCGCCAGCAGCGGGGGACTAGTAACGTACAATGAGCAGTTCTTC.

This clone has more than one count but fewer than ten. The gene calls are TRBV5-1 and TRBJ1-1; D gene unclear. This CDR3 comprises 13 residues. The germline CDR1 and CDR2 sequences are SGHRS and YFSETQ. The ends were cut back, 0 bases at V and 7 bases at J, with 10 bases in the middle. CDR3 loop: CASSLVTEGEAFF. The CDR3 nucleotides are TGCGCCAGCAGCTTGGTTACAGAAGGTGAAGCTTTCTTT. The whole variable domain, filled in from reference TRBV5-1 and TRBJ1-1, reads KAGVTQTPRYLIKTRGQQVTLSCSPISGHRSVSWYQQTPGQGLQFLFEYFSETQRNKGNFPGRFSGRQFSNSRSEMNVSTLELGDSALYLCASSLVTEGEAFFGQGTRLTVV.

In its sample, this clone was seen once. The CDR3 here is CASRSADRSYNEQFF. CDR3 bases: TGTGCCAGCAGGTCAGCGGACCGCTCCTACAATGAGCAGTTCTTC. This sequence joins TRBV27 and TRBJ2-1; D perhaps matches TRBD2 (5 bases). V was clipped by 6 bases and J by 0 bases, with 12 bases between them. Germline lookup yields CDR1 MNHEY and CDR2 SMNVEV (reference sequence). The CDR3 runs 15 residues.

This rearrangement joins TRBV5-1 to TRBJ1-3, with 7 bases matching TRBD1. The CDR3 has 14 residues. Germline-derived CDR1 and CDR2 are SGHRS and YFSETQ. Trimming took 6 bases from V and 2 from J; bases not matched to a gene: 5. CDR3 DNA: TGCGCCAGCAAGGAGGGGGCGCCTGGAAACACCATATATTTT. This gives the protein CASKEGAPGNTIYF. Full variable domain (missing parts from reference TRBV5-1 and TRBJ1-3): KAGVTQTPRYLIKTRGQQVTLSCSPISGHRSVSWYQQTPGQGLQFLFEYFSETQRNKGNFPGRFSGRQFSNSRSEMNVSTLELGDSALYLCASKEGAPGNTIYFGEGSWLTVV.

V usage is TRBV7-2 and J usage is TRBJ1-6, with D perhaps matching TRBD1 (5 bases). Between the trimmed V and J ends, which lost 5 bases and 7 bases, there was a span of 12 bases. Looked up from germline, CDR1 is SGHTA and CDR2 is FQGNSA. The CDR3 loop spans 14 amino acids. CDR3 in DNA: TGTGCCAGCAGCCCGCAGGGAGGGAATTCACCCCTCCACTTT. This translates into CASSPQGGNSPLHF.

The V and J genes are TRBV28 and TRBJ2-4; the D gene is possibly TRBD1 (7 bases). This CDR3 spans 18 amino acids. Per the germline V gene, CDR1 is MDHEN and CDR2 is SYDVKM. Deletions cut 2 bases from V and 0 bases from J, with 17 bases between. CDR3 protein: CASSLTPGGGTAKNIQYF. The CDR3 DNA follows: TGTGCCAGCAGTTTAACACCAGGGGGAGGTACAGCCAAAAACATTCAGTACTTC.

This clone was picked up a small number of times. This sequence joins TRBV28 and TRBJ2-7, with D tentatively TRBD2 (5 bases). Germline assignment: CDR1 MDHEN and CDR2 SYDVKM. Between the trimmed V and J ends, which lost 7 bases and 3 bases, there was a span of 10 bases. The CDR3 extends over 12 amino acids. The CDR3 loop is CASTSAGYEQYF. Written as DNA, the CDR3 is TGTGCCAGCACATCGGCGGGCTACGAGCAGTACTTC.

The rearrangement links TRBV30 to TRBJ1-6; TRBD1 matches 8 bases. Germline CDR1 reads GTSNPN; CDR2 reads SVGIG (reference sequence). This CDR3 is built from 13 residues. Unmatched junction bases numbered 6, after V lost 4 bases and J lost 10 bases. This CDR3 is CAWTGGVESPLHF. For the CDR3, the DNA is TGTGCCTGGACAGGGGGCGTAGAGTCACCCCTCCACTTT.

The genes are TRBV18 and TRBJ2-1, with D hard to call. Deletions cut 2 bases from V and 5 bases from J, with 7 bases between. CDR1 and CDR2 (germline): KGHSH, LQKENI. The CDR3 length is 13 residues. The CDR3 DNA follows: TGTGCCAGCTCACCAAGAACGGACAATGAGCAGTTCTTC. Amino acid sequence: CASSPRTDNEQFF.

The chain has TRBV29-1 and TRBJ2-1, with 8 positions matching TRBD2. Losses at the gene ends were 3 bases for V and 2 bases for J; bases not matched to a gene: 3. The CDR3 loop spans 14 amino acids. Germline V gene sequence: CDR1 SQVTM, CDR2 ANQGSEA. CDR3 in amino acids: CSVELGLAYNEQFF. Here the CDR3 DNA reads TGCAGCGTTGAGTTGGGACTAGCCTACAATGAGCAGTTCTTC.

The rearrangement joins TRBV6-5 to TRBJ1-1; D perhaps matches TRBD1 (5 bases). The CDR3 is 13 amino acids. V lost 5 bases to trimming and J lost 0 bases, with 7 bases between them. The germline gives CDR1 MNHEY, CDR2 SVGAGI. CDR3 nucleotides: TGTGCCAGCAGTGCGGACATGAACACTGAAGCTTTCTTT. Its translation: CASSADMNTEAFF.

The CDR3 loop is CRPTGTYEQYF. CDR3 DNA: TGCAGGCCGACAGGGACCTACGAGCAGTACTTC. The chain has TRBV20-1 and TRBJ2-7, with 7 bases aligning to TRBD1. The CDR3 extends over 11 amino acids. Germline V lookup: CDR1 DFQATT, CDR2 SNEGSKA (reference sequence).

This clone was recorded once. The J gene is TRBJ2-5, the V gene TRBV9; 8 bases are a match to TRBD2. J gave up 7 bases and V 0 bases, and 5 bases lay outside the gene matches. CDR3 size: 14 residues. Germline V gene lookup returns CDR1 SGDLS and CDR2 YYNGEE. The DNA for the CDR3 is TGTGCCAGCAGCGTAGTAACTAGCGGCGGGACCCAGTACTTC. Encoded protein: CASSVVTSGGTQYF.

The CDR3 DNA reads TGTGCCAGCAGCGTCCATGCCGGGGAGCTGTTTTTT. Translated: CASSVHAGELFF. V and J are TRBV9 and TRBJ2-2, with no clear D. Germline values: CDR1 SGDLS, CDR2 YYNGEE. The ends were cut back, 2 bases at V and 6 bases at J, with 5 bases in the middle. This CDR3 is 12 amino acids long.

J is TRBJ2-7 and V is TRBV7-8; D is perhaps TRBD1 (6 bases). The length of the CDR3 is 13 residues. Germline V gene sequence: CDR1 SGHVS, CDR2 FQNEAQ. The V end lost 6 bases, the J end lost 2 bases, and 11 bases lay between the germline ends. CDR3 in amino acids: CASRSRQAYEQYF. The CDR3 DNA sequence: TGTGCCAGCAGGTCAAGACAGGCCTACGAGCAGTACTTC.

The V and J genes are TRBV29-1 and TRBJ2-1, with 7 bases that match TRBD2. This CDR3 spans 13 amino acids. Germline CDR1 SQVTM, CDR2 ANQGSEA. The ends lost 4 bases at V and 4 bases at J; junction bases unmatched: 4. CDR3 in DNA: TGCAGCGTTGGCGGGAGACTTTACAATGAGCAGTTCTTC. It encodes CSVGGRLYNEQFF.

V is TRBV19 and J is TRBJ1-5, with D possibly being TRBD1 (5 bases). CDR1 LNHDA and CDR2 SQIVND come from the germline V gene (reference sequence). CDR3 length: 16 residues. The germline V and J ends were trimmed by 6 bases and 7 bases, with 22 bases remaining between them. The CDR3 here is CASSPQAAGRDQPQHF. CDR3 coding DNA: TGTGCCAGTAGCCCCCAAGCAGCAGGGCGAGACCAGCCCCAGCATTTT.

The chain is built from TRBV5-6 and TRBJ2-7, with D unclear. The germline V gene encodes CDR1 SGHDT and CDR2 YYEEEE. CDR3 length equals 14 residues. V lost 4 bases and J 4 bases, leaving 15 bases between the germline ends. As DNA, the CDR3 is TGTGCCAGCAGCCCTAGAGGTGGGTTTTACGAGCAGTACTTC. Translated: CASSPRGGFYEQYF. The entire variable domain, with the rest obtained from reference TRBV5-6 and TRBJ2-7, is as follows: DAGVTQSPTHLIKTRGQQVTLRCSPKSGHDTVSWYQQALGQGPQFIFQYYEEEERQRGNFPDRFSGHQFPNYSSELNVNALLLGDSALYLCASSPRGGFYEQYFGPGTRLTVT.

The count of this clone is one. J is TRBJ1-5 and V is TRBV7-9; possible D gene TRBD1, 5 bases. CDR3 length: 15 amino acids. Trimming shortened V by 0 bases and J by 6 bases, and 12 bases separated the two germline ends. The germline V gene encodes CDR1 SEHNR and CDR2 FQNEAQ (reference sequence). The CDR3 DNA is TGTGCCAGCAGCTTAGCGTTAGGGGTGGGTCAGCCCCAGCATTTT. It yields the protein CASSLALGVGQPQHF.

The genes are TRBV19 and TRBJ1-2; D unclear. The V and J ends lost 5 bases and 10 bases respectively, with 17 bases between them. The CDR3 has 13 residues. Germline assignment: CDR1 LNHDA and CDR2 SQIVND (reference sequence). The DNA of the CDR3 is TGTGCCAGTAGTCTAAATGTGCCGCAGGCCTACACCTTC. Its protein is CASSLNVPQAYTF. Complete variable domain (other parts from reference TRBV19 and TRBJ1-2): DGGITQSPKYLFRKEGQNVTLSCEQNLNHDAMYWYRQDPGQGLRLIYYSQIVNDFQKGDIAEGYSVSREKKESFPLTVTSAQKNPTAFYLCASSLNVPQAYTFGSGTRLTVV.

Concerning this clone itself: One junction end disagrees with the germline gene, perhaps due to a read error. The same CDR3 can be traced to other DNA sequences in this sample. CDR3 in DNA: TGTGCTAGCAGCTCAGTGCGGGGGGGCTTTCCCCATGAGCAGTTCTTC. This codes for CASSSVRGGFPHEQFF. This chain joins TRBV7-8 and TRBJ2-1; 9 positions match TRBD2. Germline V CDR1 and CDR2: SGHVS, FQNEAQ. The CDR3 contains 16 residues. Filled out from reference TRBV7-8 and TRBJ2-1, the complete variable domain reads GAGVSQSPRYKVAKRGQDVALRCDPISGHVSLFWYQQALGQGPEFLTYFQNEAQLDKSGLPSDRFFAERPEGSVSTLKIQRTQQEDSAVYLCASSSVRGGFPHEQFFGPGTRLTVL.

This chain links TRBV7-2 with TRBJ2-3, with D maybe TRBD1 (6 bases). The germline V gene encodes CDR1 SGHTA and CDR2 FQGNSA. Trimming cost V 5 bases and J 1 base, with 10 bases left between them. This CDR3 region has 14 residues. As DNA, the CDR3 is TGTGCCAGCAGCGTATCAGGGGGCACAGATACGCAGTATTTT. Protein product: CASSVSGGTDTQYF.

This clone has more than one count but fewer than ten. This chain connects TRBV28 to TRBJ1-1; 7 bases map to TRBD1. Germline CDR1 is MDHEN and CDR2 is SYDVKM. The CDR3 is made up of 15 amino acids. Unmatched junction bases numbered 10, after V lost 5 bases and J lost 4 bases. CDR3 DNA: TGTGCCAGCAGTCTATCGGACAGGCGAGGCACTGAAGCTTTCTTT. Residues: CASSLSDRRGTEAFF.

The gene calls are TRBV5-6 and TRBJ2-7, with 9 bases fitting TRBD1. Germline CDR1 SGHDT, CDR2 YYEEEE. V gave up 4 bases and J gave up 2 bases; unmatched junction bases: 7. CDR3 length: 15 residues. The chain's CDR3 is CASSIRGQGTYEQYF. The DNA of the CDR3 is TGTGCCAGCAGCATAAGGGGACAGGGTACCTACGAGCAGTACTTC.

Turning to this clone: Mismatch with germline at one junction end may stem from a read error. The J gene is TRBJ2-3, the V gene TRBV7-9; 7 nucleotides agree with TRBD1. The CDR3 sequence is 13 residues long. Germline V gives CDR1 SEHNR, CDR2 FQNEAQ (reference sequence). CDR3: CASSRQGTDTQYF. In DNA, the CDR3 is TGTGCCAGCAGTCGACAGGGCACGGATACGCAGTATTTT.

CDR3 amino acids: CASRFRGNTEAFF. The CDR3, as DNA: TGTGCCAGCCGTTTCAGGGGGAACACTGAAGCTTTCTTT. The J gene is TRBJ1-1, the V gene TRBV7-8; the D gene is possibly TRBD1 (6 bases). Trimming shortened V by 8 bases and J by 1 base, and 11 bases separated the two germline ends. The CDR3 extends over 13 amino acids. The V gene's germline CDR1 is SGHVS and CDR2 FQNEAQ.

The V call is TRBV6-5, the J call TRBJ2-7, with 9 positions matching TRBD2. The CDR3 is 14 amino acids. Germline trimming cut 5 bases from V and 7 bases from J; bases unmatched to any gene: 9. Per germline, CDR1 MNHEY and CDR2 SVGAGI. DNA of the CDR3: TGTGCCAGCAGTACGACTAGCGGAGGCGGGGAGCAGTACTTC. Its protein product is CASSTTSGGGEQYF.

The chain links TRBV29-1 to TRBJ2-1; 14 bases map to TRBD2. The CDR3 runs to 17 residues. Germline lookup yields CDR1 SQVTM and CDR2 ANQGSEA. Trimming took 4 bases from V and 3 from J; bases not matched to a gene: 8. The CDR3 sequence: CSVGQGLAGVDYNEQFF. CDR3 in DNA: TGCAGCGTTGGTCAGGGACTAGCGGGAGTAGACTACAATGAGCAGTTCTTC.

The count of this clone is one. The CDR3 reads CASSFSSGEVQYF. CDR3 DNA sequence: TGTGCCAGCAGCTTCTCATCAGGGGAAGTGCAGTACTTC. This chain connects TRBV7-3 to TRBJ2-7; D possibly corresponds to TRBD1 (6 bases). The V gene's germline CDR1 is SGHTA and CDR2 FQGTGA. This CDR3 contains 13 residues. V shed 3 bases and J shed 9 bases, with 15 bases lying between them. Supplemented by reference TRBV7-3 and TRBJ2-7, the full variable domain reads GAGVSQTPSNKVTEKGKYVELRCDPISGHTALYWYRQSLGQGPEFLIYFQGTGAADDSGLPNDRFFAVRPEGSVSTLKIQRTERGDSAVYLCASSFSSGEVQYFGPGTRLTVT.

This chain joins TRBV12-5 and TRBJ2-3; 11 bases are a match to TRBD2. The V gene's germline CDR1 is LGHNT and CDR2 FRNRAP. This CDR3 region has 16 residues. The V segment lost 5 bases and the J segment 3 bases; nucleotides outside the gene matches: 7. The CDR3 protein is CASGTGTSGRTDTQYF. CDR3 bases: TGTGCTAGTGGTACCGGGACTAGCGGAAGGACAGATACGCAGTATTTT.

Here the CDR3 DNA reads TGTGCCTGGAGTCCGCTGGACAAGAACACTGAAGCTTTCTTT. Its translation is CAWSPLDKNTEAFF. The rearrangement links TRBV30 to TRBJ1-1; a weak D match, TRBD1 (5 bases). CDR3 length: 14 amino acids. Trimming left V 2 bases short and J 1 base short, with 11 bases between. Germline CDR1 reads GTSNPN; CDR2 reads SVGIG (reference sequence).